The sample holds one count of the clone carrying this T cell receptor (beta chain). Its antigen is unidentified. Selected positively for CCR7 and CD45RO-negative, naive CD8 cells excluded terminally differentiated effector memory CD45RA+ cells. This record belongs to a study of shared clonotypes between healthy human individuals. Looking at the study overall: Each donor contributed plates that comprised three CD4 naive, three CD4 memory, two CD8 naive and one CD8 memory. Study-level points and caveats: Naive CD4 clonotype sharing across several donors was around 5%.

CDR1 is LNHNV and CDR2 is YYDKDF in the germline V gene (reference sequence). The CDR3 consists of 15 residues. V lost 0 bases, J lost 2 bases, and 11 bases lay in between. Measured with immunoSEQ multiplex PCR; TCRdb has only the in-frame clones, and not every one. Here the sample spans about 2.1 million clones, just under 95% being singletons. The sample consisted of naive CD8+ T cells from PBMCs. The chain recombines TRBV15 with TRBJ2-7; no firm D call. The origin of this receptor is a man aged 18 to 30 in good health. Some clones in this sample may be carry-over from other donors' samples. The CDR3 loop reads CATSRDRPLPYEQYF. The DNA of the CDR3 is TGTGCCACCAGCAGAGATCGTCCACTTCCCTACGAGCAGTACTTC.